Listed below are T cell receptor beta chains from one sample, sequenced in a study of graft-versus-host responses after intestinal transplantation. Their antigen targets remain unknown. Sequenced by immunoSEQ multiplex PCR; TCRdb stores in-frame clones only, minus some. The table includes 100,000 to 140,000 clones, approximately 90% detected once. The sample in question was unstimulated CD4+ T cells sorted from spleen or lymph node cells, obtained before transplant. The receptors here all came from a human donor who was the organ donor for an intestinal transplant. Each CDR3 is given with its conserved first and last residue. The D gene is left open where the match is weak. Expanded clones are given a class, and other clones once, few, many or no size at all.

D,V,size,J,DNA,CDR3
-,TRBV7-7,-,TRBJ2-7,TGTGCTAGCAGCGGGCGACAGGGAAAAGCCTACGAGCAGTACTTC,CASSGRQGKAYEQYF
-,TRBV5-6,-,TRBJ1-1,TGTGCCAGCAGCCCCTTTTGGGGAAGCATAGTGAGGCCGCGTTTT,CASSPFWGSIVRPRF
-,TRBV11-3,-,TRBJ2-1,TGTGCCAGCAGCGCCCCCGGGACACCCGCCTACAATGAGCAGTTCTTC,CASSAPGTPAYNEQFF
TRBD1,TRBV6-5,-,TRBJ1-2,TGTGCCAGCAGTTTAACAGGGGAGGGCTATGGCTACACCTTC,CASSLTGEGYGYTF
-,TRBV6-1,once,TRBJ2-3,TGTGCCAGCAGTCTTCAGGGACGGGTAGCAGATACGCAGTATTTT,CASSLQGRVADTQYF
-,TRBV7-7,-,TRBJ1-4,TGTGCCAGCAGCTTAGGGGCAGGAGAAAAACTGTTTTTT,CASSLGAGEKLFF
TRBD1,TRBV29-1,-,TRBJ1-2,TGCAGCGTCGCCCCCGGGACAGATTATGGCTACACCTTC,CSVAPGTDYGYTF
TRBD2,TRBV5-4,-,TRBJ2-3,TGTGCCAGCAGAAATGCGGGAGGGAGTGGCCCAAGCACAGATACGCAGTATTTT,CASRNAGGSGPSTDTQYF
TRBD1,TRBV18,-,TRBJ1-2,TGTGCCAGCTCACCCTTAGGACAGGCTTGGGGAAACTATGGCTACACCTTC,CASSPLGQAWGNYGYTF
-,TRBV11-2,once,TRBJ2-3,TGTGCCAGCAGCTTAGATCCCAGGGTAGAGGACACAGATACGCAGTATTTT,CASSLDPRVEDTDTQYF
TRBD1,TRBV28,-,TRBJ1-4,TGTGCCAGCAGTTCGCAGGGGGCGGAAAATGAAAAACTGTTTTTT,CASSSQGAENEKLFF
-,TRBV4-1,-,TRBJ1-1,TGCGCCAGCAGCCACAAACAGGAGATTAACACTGAAGCTTTCTTT,CASSHKQEINTEAFF
-,TRBV19,-,TRBJ2-7,TGTGCCAGTAGTACGCCCGGGACTCAACCCTACGAGCAGTACTTC,CASSTPGTQPYEQYF
TRBD2,TRBV27,-,TRBJ2-7,TGTGCCAGCAGTTTACTAGCGGGAGGCACTTACGAGCAGTACTTC,CASSLLAGGTYEQYF
TRBD1,TRBV5-4,-,TRBJ1-6,TGTGCCAGCAGCCGGACAGGGGTAGGATCCTATAATTCACCCCTCCACTTT,CASSRTGVGSYNSPLHF